What follows is one T cell receptor (beta chain) and its context. Its antigen is unknown. The same CDR3 can be traced to other DNA sequences in this sample. The record originates from a study of beta chain features in type 1 diabetes. Study-wide background: What patients shared with healthy donors was a similar profile of age, gender and cell yields. Study-wide results and caveats: Shorter templates may be favored by PCR, equally so in patients and controls.

V was clipped by 1 base and J by 2 bases, with 6 bases between them. The CDR3 covers 13 residues. Germline V gene lookup returns CDR1 GTSNPN and CDR2 SVGIG (reference sequence). Expressed TCRB transcripts got sequenced, as all isolated RNA was reverse transcribed. Samples of naive, central memory and regulatory T cells yielded a mean of about 3.7 million reads. Here immunoSEQ multiplex PCR was the method, and the copy in TCRdb shows in-frame clones only, minus some. The sample holds around 430,000 clones; roughly 31% are singletons and the top ten take more than 0.055%. The chain links TRBV30 to TRBJ1-5, with D unclear. Material for sequencing was naive CD4+ T cells from blood. This TCR came from a man in his late teens or twenties in good health. The CDR3 coding sequence is TGTGCCTGGAGTGGGAGGGGCAATCAGCCCCAGCATTTT. Its protein is CAWSGRGNQPQHF.